This TCR beta chain originates from a study of T cell responses to AZD1222 COVID-19 vaccine. After removal of 5 bases from V and 6 bases from J, the junction contained 13 bases not matched to a gene. Germline V CDR1 and CDR2: SGHTA, FQGNSA. This CDR3 is 16 amino acids long. General study results and limits: The breadth and depth of Spike-specific TCRs increased once two AZD1222 doses had been given. The span of vaccine-associated CD4 TCRs extended across spike, with dominance at 160-218 and 743-854.

Notes on this clone: The antigen remains undetermined.

Sequencing used immunoSEQ multiplex PCR; TCRdb keeps in-frame clones, though not all of them. The table lists 95,000 to 110,000 clones, around 92% of them singletons. The chain joins TRBV7-2 to TRBJ2-7, with 10 bases matching TRBD2. The sequence was obtained from an adult in good health. The sample was peripheral blood, taken on day 0 of AZD1222 vaccination. As DNA, the CDR3 is TGTGCCAGCAGCACTTCGACAAGCGGGAGGGCGGGCGAGCAGTACTTC. It encodes CASSTSTSGRAGEQYF.